Each of the 4 T cell receptor beta chains below was sequenced from the same sample in a study of T cells after yellow fever vaccination. TCRdb re-called the 5' RACE reads through MiXCR, storing one row per CDR3 protein. The sample includes fewer than 500,000 distinct CDR3 sequences, under 20% of them seen just once. The source was PBMCs, collected before the yellow fever booster vaccination. These receptors came from a young man who received the YFV17D yellow fever vaccine.

The chain joins TRBV29-1 to TRBJ2-5; maybe TRBD2 (7 bases). This CDR3 contains 11 residues. Germline V gene sequence: CDR1 SQVTM, CDR2 ANQGSEA. For the CDR3, the DNA is TGCGGAGGGGGGGTCCGAGAGACCCAGTACTTC. Protein sequence: CGGGVRETQYF.

This clonotype was counted a few times. The CDR3 region is CSARDPARPSYEQYF. Written as DNA, the CDR3 is TGCAGTGCTAGAGATCCGGCCCGTCCTTCCTACGAGCAGTACTTC. The chain joins TRBV20-1 to TRBJ2-7; D ambiguous. This CDR3 comprises 15 residues. The germline V gene has CDR1 DFQATT and CDR2 SNEGSKA (reference sequence). V was pared by 0 bases and J by 1 base, with 13 bases between.

This clonotype occurred a few times. The chain combines TRBV3-1 with TRBJ2-5, with 11 bases aligning to TRBD2. V shed 0 bases and J 2 bases; nucleotides not matched to a gene: 11. The CDR3 totals 19 residues. Germline assignment: CDR1 LGHDT and CDR2 YNNKEL (reference sequence). The CDR3 nucleotides read TGTGCCAGCAGCCAAGATCTCGGCCTAGCGGGGGGCCTTCAAGAGACCCAGTACTTC. The encoded protein is CASSQDLGLAGGLQETQYF.

The V gene is TRBV15, the J gene TRBJ2-3; D uncertain. This CDR3 is built from 14 residues. Germline V gene lookup returns CDR1 LNHNV and CDR2 YYDKDF (reference sequence). Trimming shortened V by 2 bases and J by 0 bases, and 6 bases separated the two germline ends. CDR3 sequence (DNA): TGTGCCACCAGCAGATACCGAAGCACAGATACGCAGTATTTT. Amino acid sequence: CATSRYRSTDTQYF.